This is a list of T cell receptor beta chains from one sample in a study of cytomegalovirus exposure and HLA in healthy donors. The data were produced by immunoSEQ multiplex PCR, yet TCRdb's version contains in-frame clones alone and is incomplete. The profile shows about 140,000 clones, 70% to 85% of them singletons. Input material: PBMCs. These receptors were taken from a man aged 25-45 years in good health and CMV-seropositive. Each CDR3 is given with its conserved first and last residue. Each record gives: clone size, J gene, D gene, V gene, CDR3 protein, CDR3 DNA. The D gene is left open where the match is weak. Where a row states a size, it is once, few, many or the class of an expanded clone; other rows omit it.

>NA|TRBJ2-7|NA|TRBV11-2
CASSFLRGSFSYEQYF
TGTGCCAGCAGCTTTTTACGCGGAAGCTTCTCCTACGAGCAGTACTTC
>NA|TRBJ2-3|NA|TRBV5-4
CASSGSTDTQYF
TGTGCCAGCAGCGGCAGCACAGATACGCAGTATTTT
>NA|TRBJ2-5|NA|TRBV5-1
CASSRAGGTEETQYF
TGCGCCAGCAGCCGGGCGGGTGGCACCGAAGAGACCCAGTACTTC
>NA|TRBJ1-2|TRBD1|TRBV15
CATSTGTGVNYGYTF
TGTGCCACCAGCACCGGGACAGGGGTTAACTATGGCTACACCTTC
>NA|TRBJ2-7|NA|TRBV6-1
CASSLPGVTYEQYF
TGTGCCAGCAGTCTCCCGGGGGTAACCTACGAGCAGTACTTC
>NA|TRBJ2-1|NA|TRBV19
CASTAQGWSYNEQFF
TGTGCCAGTACCGCACAGGGTTGGTCCTACAATGAGCAGTTCTTC
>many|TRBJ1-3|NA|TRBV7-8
CASSLEAGAGNTIYF
TGTGCCAGCAGCTTAGAGGCAGGGGCTGGAAACACCATATATTTT
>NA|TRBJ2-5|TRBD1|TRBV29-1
CSVGQGLETQYF
TGCAGCGTTGGACAGGGGCTGGAGACCCAGTACTTC
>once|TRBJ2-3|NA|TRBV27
CASGGANTDTQYF
TGTGCCAGCGGTGGGGCTAACACAGATACGCAGTATTTT
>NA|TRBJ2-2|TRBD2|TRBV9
CASSASGGAKTGELFF
TGTGCCAGCAGCGCGAGCGGGGGGGCGAAAACCGGGGAGCTGTTTTTT
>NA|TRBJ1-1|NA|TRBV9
CASSVGVDTEAFF
TGTGCCAGCAGCGTAGGCGTCGACACTGAAGCTTTCTTT
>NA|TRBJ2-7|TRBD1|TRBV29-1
CSGQDRGYGEQYF
TGCAGCGGCCAGGACAGGGGATATGGCGAGCAGTACTTC
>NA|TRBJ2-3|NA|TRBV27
CASSLDRNTQYF
TGTGCCAGCAGTCTCGACAGAAATACGCAGTATTTT
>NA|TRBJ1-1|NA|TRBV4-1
CASSQDSGAGNTEAFF
TGCGCCAGCAGCCAAGATTCAGGGGCGGGGAACACTGAAGCTTTCTTT
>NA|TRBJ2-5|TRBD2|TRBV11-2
CASSSWTSGVGETQYF
TGTGCCAGCAGCTCATGGACTAGCGGGGTGGGAGAGACCCAGTACTTC
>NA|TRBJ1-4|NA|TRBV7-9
CASSPRGTNEKLFF
TGTGCCAGCAGCCCTCGGGGTACTAATGAAAAACTGTTTTTT
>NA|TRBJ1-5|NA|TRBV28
CASSLAFGGHQPQHF
TGTGCCAGCAGTTTGGCCTTCGGCGGGCATCAGCCCCAGCATTTT
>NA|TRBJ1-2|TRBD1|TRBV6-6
CASRWAGGVRGYTF
TGTGCCAGCCGATGGGCAGGGGGCGTGAGGGGCTACACCTTC
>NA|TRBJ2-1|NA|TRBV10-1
CASSESPGMVDEQFF
TGCGCCAGCAGTGAGTCCCCAGGGATGGTCGATGAGCAGTTCTTC
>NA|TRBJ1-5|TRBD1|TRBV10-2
CASSPRGRDQPQHF
TGCGCCAGCAGTCCCAGGGGGCGCGATCAGCCCCAGCATTTT
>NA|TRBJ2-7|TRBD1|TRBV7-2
CASSAGTGGYEQYF
TGTGCCAGCAGCGCCGGGACAGGGGGCTACGAGCAGTACTTC
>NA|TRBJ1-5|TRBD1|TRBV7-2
CASSLDSGQGSQPQHF
TGTGCCAGCAGCTTAGATTCGGGACAGGGTAGTCAGCCCCAGCATTTT
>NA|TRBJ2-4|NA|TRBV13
CASSLGQGKNIQYF
TGTGCCAGCAGCTTAGGACAGGGTAAAAACATTCAGTACTTC
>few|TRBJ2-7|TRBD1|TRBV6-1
CASSIQGAGEQYF
TGTGCCAGCAGTATACAGGGGGCGGGAGAGCAGTACTTC
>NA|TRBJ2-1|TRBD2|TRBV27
CASSLPEWREGYNEQFF
TGTGCCAGCAGTTTACCGGAGTGGCGGGAGGGCTACAATGAGCAGTTCTTC
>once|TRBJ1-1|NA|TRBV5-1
CASSFYGGNTEAFF
TGCGCCAGCAGCTTCTACGGGGGGAACACTGAAGCTTTCTTT
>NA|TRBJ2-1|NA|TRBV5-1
CASSLAGGSPYNEQFF
TGCGCCAGCAGCTTGGCCGGTGGGAGCCCCTACAATGAGCAGTTCTTC
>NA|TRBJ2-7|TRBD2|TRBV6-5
CASRSGTSGAYEQYF
TGTGCCAGCAGGTCCGGGACTAGCGGGGCCTACGAGCAGTACTTC
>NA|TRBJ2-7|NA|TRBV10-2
CASSEAGTLSYEQYF
TGCGCCAGCAGTGAGGCCGGGACACTTTCCTACGAGCAGTACTTC
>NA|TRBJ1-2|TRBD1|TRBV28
CASSSTLGQGSYGYTF
TGTGCCAGCAGTTCAACCCTAGGACAGGGAAGCTATGGCTACACCTTC
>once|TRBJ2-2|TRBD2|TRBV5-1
CASSLPSGGAGELFF
TGCGCCAGCAGCTTGCCCTCGGGAGGGGCCGGGGAGCTGTTTTTT
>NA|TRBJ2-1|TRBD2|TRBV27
CASSKAGEYNEQFF
TGTGCCAGCAGTAAAGCGGGAGAATACAATGAGCAGTTCTTC
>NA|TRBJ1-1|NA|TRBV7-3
CASRKGQNTEAFF
TGTGCCAGCAGAAAGGGACAGAACACTGAAGCTTTCTTT
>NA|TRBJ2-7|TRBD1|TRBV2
CASSATGSYEQYF
TGTGCCAGCAGTGCGACAGGGAGCTACGAGCAGTACTTC
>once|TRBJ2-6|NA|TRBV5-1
CASSLGGATGANVLTF
TGCGCCAGCAGCTTGGGCGGGGCAACTGGGGCCAACGTCCTGACTTTC
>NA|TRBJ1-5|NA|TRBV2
CASSPSPRGNQPQHF
TGTGCCAGCAGTCCCTCACCCAGGGGCAATCAGCCCCAGCATTTT